This TCR beta chain was captured by sequencing in a study of cytomegalovirus exposure and HLA in healthy donors (dated by TCRdb to about 2017). Context from the whole study: An earlier analysis of approximately 640 of the donors reported 250 to 300 Gb of sequence data and around 110 million unique TCR beta sequences from around 200 million T cells. Roughly 300 gigabases of sequencing data and around 87 million unique TCR sequences were included in an early release covering roughly 700 HLA-typed donors. Of the 398 genotyped donors, around 81% fell in the genetic ancestry cluster associated with self-reported Caucasian donors. The study aimed to test whether cataloging public T cell receptors could reveal signatures of past pathogen exposure. The T cell repertoires of about 700 subjects were profiled by immunosequencing and related to cytomegalovirus serostatus. In addition to the first cohort of 666 subjects, a separate validation cohort of over 90 different subjects was used. To predict cytomegalovirus infection status, the study combined high-throughput TCR immunosequencing, statistical association of individual TCRs with disease status, and machine learning. A later analysis re-examined previously published TCR beta repertoires from about 700 donors and added high-resolution HLA genotyping to investigate patterns of TCR occurrence. In the later analysis, no new phenotypic data were used to find candidate immune exposures; instead, reliance was placed on TCR beta sequences and their occurrence across donors. To decide whether each TCR beta V gene segment behaved as functional or pseudogenic, an earlier analysis of several hundred of the donors relied on high-throughput TCR beta sequencing. Donor age, sex, ethnicity and CMV serostatus were compiled together with the repertoire data. A later genetic analysis took genome-wide SNP genotypes for about 55% of the roughly 700 donors and used that subset as a discovery cohort. Every discovery cohort repertoire had been produced on one sequencing platform. Class I and class II HLA loci were covered by the typing at four-digit resolution. The number of typed donors differed by locus: about 620-640 for A, B, C, DRB1 and DQB1; some 540 for DQA1; approximately 600 for DPA1; and some 430 for DPB1. Because of strong linkage in the cohort, four or five DR-DQ haplotypes were treated as single units for association and clustering. Across some 400 genotyped donors of the cohort, an average of approximately 240,000 unique TCR beta nucleotide sequences per donor were sequenced, and 15% to 20% of those sequences were non-productive.

The cohort was made up of roughly 670 healthy bone marrow donors. At the time of sampling, all cohort members were nominally healthy, though unrecorded immune exposures were likely present. The donor was CMV seronegative and was included in the group of 352 seronegative cohort members. Every donor gave a peripheral blood sample, and the peripheral blood mononuclear cells from that sample were used for TCR beta sequencing. Genomic DNA extraction from the blood cell samples was performed with the Qiagen DNeasy Blood Extraction Kit. A remark on this clone: The antigen it recognizes is unknown. The sample holds no much larger clone one base away, and base qualities are not on file.

The study at large found these results: A few of the identified cytomegalovirus-associated TCR beta chains were confirmed in vitro to be specific for cytomegalovirus antigens. The authors suggested that the approach could potentially be generalized to other disease states and immunological phenotypes. In the study, approximately 160 TCR beta chains were listed as associated with cytomegalovirus. Only TCR beta chains were sequenced in this cohort, and the absence of alpha or paired-chain data limited detectable features. The sequencing pipeline was judged likely to have produced a cluster of highly shared sequence variants as a technical artifact. At a false discovery rate of 0.05, a later analysis linked fewer than 20,000 TCR beta sequences to specific HLA alleles. Because some donors lacked HLA typing at each locus, the association tests relied only on the typed subset. A further reported finding was that TCR beta sequences accurately predicted the HLA-A and HLA-B alleles for most subjects in the first cohort. Immune exposure information for the cohort was limited to CMV serostatus. Correlated functional status among segregating V segments might be attributable to linkage disequilibrium, but an unknown experimental factor could not be ruled out. When HLA alleles, especially DR and DQ, strongly co-occurred, TCR associations were difficult to assign to individual alleles. In a later analysis, HLA-associated TCR beta chains showed more clonal expansion and lower generation probabilities than non-associated chains that were equally common. According to a later analysis, TCR association rates differed among HLA loci, with DRB1 alleles showing the most associated TCRs and HLA-C alleles showing the fewest. The presence/absence analyses assumed that sequencing depth was roughly uniform across donors, and that assumption may not be true. An earlier analysis of approximately 530 of the donors showed that most TCR beta V segments appeared in productive rearrangements either about 87% or about 30% of the time, which broadly matched IMGT annotations. In a later genetic analysis, a missense DCLRE1C variant was associated with V-gene and J-gene trimming of TCR beta chains, and the association was replicated in an independent cohort. In a later analysis, several top co-occurrence clusters were reported to appear linked to parvovirus B19, influenza, CMV and Epstein-Barr virus. Because counts were too low, some 16 rarely observed V segments, including chromosome 9 orphons, were excluded from the earlier analysis of a few hundred of the donors. While some public TCRs were present in many individuals, most TCR sequences turned up only very rarely across donors. A later genetic analysis reported fewer N-insertions in productive TCRs among donors in an Asian-associated ancestry cluster than the roughly 720-donor mean. Most CMV-associated TCR beta chains appeared to be HLA-restricted in a later analysis, and the HLA associations seemed to be driven largely by CMV exposure. The classifier was reported to diagnose cytomegalovirus status with high specificity and sensitivity in both the original cohort and the validation cohort.

Library method: the immunoSEQ multiplex PCR assay. The multiplex PCR relied on a mix of 60 forward primers for TCR Vbeta segments and 13 reverse primers for TCR Jbeta segments. The CDR3 region of rearranged TCR beta genes was amplified from genomic DNA with a multiplex PCR assay. The Illumina HiSeq System was used to sequence the amplified TCR beta libraries as 87-base-pair reads. Turning to the authors' computational methods: A later analysis tallied tens of millions of unique TCR beta chains across the 700 or so repertoires, and approximately 11 million of those chains were shared by two or more donors. A nearest-neighbor algorithm error-corrected the raw reads and collapsed the reads into unique sequences, merging closely related sequences to remove PCR and sequencing errors. Alignment of CDR3 sequences to IMGT reference sequences was used to assign V, D and J gene segments. For a sequence to be retained, a match of at least six nucleotides was required to both a V gene segment and a J gene segment. Rearrangements were called productive when the CDR3 lacked stop codons and stayed in frame with V and J; all others were non-productive. CDR3 was defined by IMGT convention, running from the second conserved V-encoded cysteine to the conserved J-encoded phenylalanine. Sequences without an unambiguous match to a single V gene segment were excluded from the earlier analysis of about 630 of the donors. In an earlier analysis of approximately 590 of the donors, V segments were called functional above 56.7% productive rearrangements and were called segregating when the between-donor standard deviation exceeded 5%. To diagnose cytomegalovirus status from the catalog of TCR beta chain sequences, a statistical classification framework was built. A later analysis assigned V and J genes by comparing TCR nucleotide sequences with IMGT/GENE-DB human TR gene sequences. Using the TCRdist pipeline, a later analysis assigned CDR3 sequences along with most-parsimonious VDJ recombination scenarios. In a later analysis, each TCR beta chain was defined by its CDR3 amino acid sequence together with its V-gene family, and reads without a unique V-gene family were excluded. As a way to deal with suspected cross-contamination and a sequencing artifact, a later analysis dropped roughly 600 nucleotide sequences that were highly shared and had low generation probability. In a later analysis, a clonal expansion index for each public chain was calculated from normalized within-repertoire ranks of inferred template counts. Generation probabilities in a later analysis came from a VDJ recombination model fitted to out-of-frame rearrangements, and those results were checked against IGoR. In a later analysis, TCR-TCR, TCR-HLA and TCR-CMV co-occurrence was scored with hypergeometric tests, and a repertoire-size bias correction was applied to TCR pairs. A later analysis estimated false discovery rates by permuting HLA or CMV assignments 20 times. In a later analysis, co-occurring TCRs were grouped with DBSCAN, and TCRdist sequence similarity was added when clustering was performed within HLA-allele-positive subsets. Co-occurrence clustering excluded repertoires with fewer than 30,000 or more than 120,000 public chains, plus five with anomalous nucleotide sharing. In TCRdb, the immuneACCESS table is reduced to in-frame sequences with V and J assigned. These tables do not hold every clone; where another copy was compared, an unresolved V gene accounts for under half, and the others remain unexplained. For V, J and clone size, that table is used; D and trimming come from the DNA. For this sample the table gives about 150,000 clones, of which around 10% were detected only once. Approximately 1.9% of the sample rests with the top ten.

Source material: PBMCs. The clonotype comes from a man aged 50 to 60 in good health and CMV-seronegative.

The CDR3: CASSSGDAYNEQFF. The sequenced DNA is TGTGCCAGCAGCTCCGGGGATGCTTATAATGAGCAGTTCTTC. The chain is assembled from TRBV28 and TRBJ2-1; the D gene is perhaps TRBD2, from 5 matching bases. The V end loses 6 bases and the J end loses 7 bases, and a stretch of 16 bases separates them. Its CDR3 holds 14 amino acids, cysteine through phenylalanine. Only the CDR3 region is kept as DNA, spanning 42 bases read in frame from base 1. The CDR1 and CDR2 encoded by the germline V gene are MDHEN and SYDVKM.